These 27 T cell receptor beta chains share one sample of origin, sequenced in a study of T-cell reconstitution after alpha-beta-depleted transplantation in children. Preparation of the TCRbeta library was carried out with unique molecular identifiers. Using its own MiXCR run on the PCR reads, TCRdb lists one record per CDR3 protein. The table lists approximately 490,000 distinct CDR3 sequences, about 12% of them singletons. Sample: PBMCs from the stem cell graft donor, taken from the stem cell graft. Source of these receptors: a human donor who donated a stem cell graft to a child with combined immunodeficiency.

The CDR3 nucleotides are TGCAGCGTCAAGGATAATCACTACGAGCAGTACTTC. This codes for CSVKDNHYEQYF. The chain joins TRBV29-1 to TRBJ2-7; no reliable D call. Trimming pared 6 bases from V and 3 bases from J, leaving 12 bases between. CDR3 length: 12 amino acids. Per the germline V gene, CDR1 is SQVTM and CDR2 is ANQGSEA.

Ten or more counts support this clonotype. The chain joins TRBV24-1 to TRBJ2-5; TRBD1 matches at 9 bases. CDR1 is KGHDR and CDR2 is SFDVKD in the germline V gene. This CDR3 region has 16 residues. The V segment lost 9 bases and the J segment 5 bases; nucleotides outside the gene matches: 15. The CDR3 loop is CATGGLEDRGYETQYF. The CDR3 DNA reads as TGTGCCACCGGCGGGCTAGAGGACAGGGGTTACGAGACCCAGTACTTC.

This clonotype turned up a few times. The CDR3 coding sequence is TGCAGTGCTGCCCCGGGGACAGGCTTACCCTACGAGCAGTACTTC. This codes for CSAAPGTGLPYEQYF. The chain joins TRBV20-1 to TRBJ2-7; 8 nucleotides match TRBD1. V trimming: 5 bases; J trimming: 2 bases; junction bases outside the gene matches: 11. This CDR3 has 15 amino acids. Germline CDR1 is DFQATT and CDR2 is SNEGSKA (reference sequence).

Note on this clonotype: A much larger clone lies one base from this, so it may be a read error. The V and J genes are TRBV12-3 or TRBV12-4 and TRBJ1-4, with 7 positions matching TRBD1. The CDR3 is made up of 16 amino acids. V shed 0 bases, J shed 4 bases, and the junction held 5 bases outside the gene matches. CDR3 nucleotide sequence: TGTGCCAGCAGTTTAGCACAGGGGTGGTTTAATGAAAAACTGTTTTTT. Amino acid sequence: CASSLAQGWFNEKLFF.

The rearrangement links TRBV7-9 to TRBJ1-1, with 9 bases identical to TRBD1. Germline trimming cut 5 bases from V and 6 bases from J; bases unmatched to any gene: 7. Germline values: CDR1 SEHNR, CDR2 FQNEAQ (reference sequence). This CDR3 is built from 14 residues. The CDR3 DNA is TGTGCCAGCAGCCCGGAGGGACAGGGTGCTGAAGCTTTCTTT. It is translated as CASSPEGQGAEAFF.

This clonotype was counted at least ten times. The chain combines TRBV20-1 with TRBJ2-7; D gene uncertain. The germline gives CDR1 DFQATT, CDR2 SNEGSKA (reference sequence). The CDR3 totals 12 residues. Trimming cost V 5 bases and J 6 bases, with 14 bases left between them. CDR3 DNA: TGCAGTGCTCCTATCAGGTTCGGCGAGCAGTACTTC. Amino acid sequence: CSAPIRFGEQYF.

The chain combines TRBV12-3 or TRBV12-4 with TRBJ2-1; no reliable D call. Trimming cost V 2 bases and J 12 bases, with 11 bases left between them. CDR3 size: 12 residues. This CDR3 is CASSLKANWQFF. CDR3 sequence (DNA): TGTGCCAGCAGTTTAAAAGCGAATTGGCAGTTCTTC.

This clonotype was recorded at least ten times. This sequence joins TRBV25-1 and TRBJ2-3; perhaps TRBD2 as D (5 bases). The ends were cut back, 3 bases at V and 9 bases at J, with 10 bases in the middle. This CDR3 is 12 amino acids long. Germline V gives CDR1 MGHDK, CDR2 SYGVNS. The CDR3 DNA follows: TGTGCCAGCAGTGACAATCTAGCAACGCAGTATTTT. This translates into CASSDNLATQYF.

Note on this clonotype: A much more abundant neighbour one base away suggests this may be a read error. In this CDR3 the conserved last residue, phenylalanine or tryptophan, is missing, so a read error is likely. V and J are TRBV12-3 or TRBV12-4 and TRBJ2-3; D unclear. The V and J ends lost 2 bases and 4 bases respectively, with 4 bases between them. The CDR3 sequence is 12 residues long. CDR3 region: CASSLLSDTQYI. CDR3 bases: TGTGCCAGCAGTTTATTGTCAGATACGCAGTATATT.

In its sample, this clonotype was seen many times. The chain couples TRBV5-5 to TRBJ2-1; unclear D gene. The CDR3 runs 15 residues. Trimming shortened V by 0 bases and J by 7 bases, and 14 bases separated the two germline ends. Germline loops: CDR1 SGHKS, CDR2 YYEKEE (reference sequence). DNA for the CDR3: TGTGCCAGCAGCTTGGAGATTGCAGCAAGGAATGAGCAGTTCTTC. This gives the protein CASSLEIAARNEQFF. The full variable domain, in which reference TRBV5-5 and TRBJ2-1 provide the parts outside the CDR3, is DAGVTQSPTHLIKTRGQQVTLRCSPISGHKSVSWYQQVLGQGPQFIFQYYEKEERGRGNFPDRFSARQFPNYSSELNVNALLLGDSALYLCASSLEIAARNEQFFGPGTRLTVL.

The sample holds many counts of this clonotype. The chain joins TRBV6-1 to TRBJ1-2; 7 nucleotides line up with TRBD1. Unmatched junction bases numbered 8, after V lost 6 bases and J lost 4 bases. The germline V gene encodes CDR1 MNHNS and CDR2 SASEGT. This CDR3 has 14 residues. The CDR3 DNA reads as TGTGCCAGCAGCAGGATAGGGGGCGCCTATGGCTACACCTTC. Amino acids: CASSRIGGAYGYTF.

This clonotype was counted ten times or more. CDR3 in amino acids: CATSGTGYETQHF. CDR3 DNA sequence: TGTGCCACCAGTGGGACAGGGTACGAGACCCAGCATTTT. V is TRBV15 and J is TRBJ1-5, with TRBD1 matching over 9 bases. After removal of 6 bases from V and 11 bases from J, the junction contained 8 bases not matched to a gene. This CDR3 spans 13 amino acids. Looked up from germline, CDR1 is LNHNV and CDR2 is YYDKDF (reference sequence).

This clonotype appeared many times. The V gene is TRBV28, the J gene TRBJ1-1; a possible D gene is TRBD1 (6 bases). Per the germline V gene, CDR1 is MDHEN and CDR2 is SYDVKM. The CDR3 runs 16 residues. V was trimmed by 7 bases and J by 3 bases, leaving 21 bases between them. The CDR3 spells CASTPAWGRGDTEAFF. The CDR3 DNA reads TGTGCCAGCACCCCCGCGTGGGGGCGAGGGGACACTGAAGCTTTCTTT.

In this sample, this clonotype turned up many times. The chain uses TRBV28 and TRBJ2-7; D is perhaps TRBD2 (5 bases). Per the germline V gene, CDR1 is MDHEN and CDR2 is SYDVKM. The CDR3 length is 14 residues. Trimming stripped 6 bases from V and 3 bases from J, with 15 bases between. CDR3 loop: CASRLGRTGYEQYF. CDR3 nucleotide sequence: TGTGCCAGCAGACTAGGCAGGACGGGCTACGAGCAGTACTTC.

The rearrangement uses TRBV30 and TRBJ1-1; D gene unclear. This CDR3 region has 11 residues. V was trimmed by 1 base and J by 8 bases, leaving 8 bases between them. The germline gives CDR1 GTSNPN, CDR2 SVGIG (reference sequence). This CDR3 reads CAWSAITEAFF. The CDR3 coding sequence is TGTGCCTGGAGTGCGATTACCGAAGCTTTCTTT.

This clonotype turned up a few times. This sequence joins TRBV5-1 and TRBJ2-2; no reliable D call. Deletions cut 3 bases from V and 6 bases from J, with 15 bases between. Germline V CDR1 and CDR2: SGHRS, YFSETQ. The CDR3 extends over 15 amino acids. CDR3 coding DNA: TGCGCCAGCAGCTCCTTCAAATCTCTCGCCGGGGAGCTGTTTTTT. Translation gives CASSSFKSLAGELFF.

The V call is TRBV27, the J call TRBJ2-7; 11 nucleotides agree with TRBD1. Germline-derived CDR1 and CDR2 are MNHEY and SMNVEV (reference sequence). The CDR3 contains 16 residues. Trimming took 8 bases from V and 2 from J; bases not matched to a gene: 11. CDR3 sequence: CASCGQGARIPYEQYF. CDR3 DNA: TGTGCCAGCTGTGGACAGGGGGCGCGAATCCCCTACGAGCAGTACTTC.

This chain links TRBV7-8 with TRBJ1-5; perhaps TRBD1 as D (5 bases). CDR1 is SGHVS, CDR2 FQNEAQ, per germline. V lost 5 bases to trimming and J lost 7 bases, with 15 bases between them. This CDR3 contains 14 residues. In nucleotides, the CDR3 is TGTGCCAGCAGCGAGGGACCGACAATGCAGCCCCAGCATTTT. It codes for CASSEGPTMQPQHF.

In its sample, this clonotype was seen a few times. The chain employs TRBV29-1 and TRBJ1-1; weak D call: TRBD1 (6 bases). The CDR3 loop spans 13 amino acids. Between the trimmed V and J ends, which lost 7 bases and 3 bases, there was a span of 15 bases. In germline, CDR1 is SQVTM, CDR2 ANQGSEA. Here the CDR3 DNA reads TGCAGCGCTAGGGGGGGGAGAGACACTGAAGCTTTCTTT. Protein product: CSARGGRDTEAFF.

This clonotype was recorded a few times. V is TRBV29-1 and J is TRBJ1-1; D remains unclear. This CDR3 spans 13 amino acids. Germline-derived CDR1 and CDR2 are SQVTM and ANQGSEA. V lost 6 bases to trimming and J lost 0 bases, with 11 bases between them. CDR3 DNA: TGCAGCGTACTTGGTGCCTTGAACACTGAAGCTTTCTTT. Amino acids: CSVLGALNTEAFF.

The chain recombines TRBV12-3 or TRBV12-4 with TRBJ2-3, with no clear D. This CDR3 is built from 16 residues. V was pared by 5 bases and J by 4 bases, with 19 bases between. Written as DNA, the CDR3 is TGTGCCAGCAGTGATCCTCCGGGTCCTATTCCAGATACGCAGTATTTT. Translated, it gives CASSDPPGPIPDTQYF.

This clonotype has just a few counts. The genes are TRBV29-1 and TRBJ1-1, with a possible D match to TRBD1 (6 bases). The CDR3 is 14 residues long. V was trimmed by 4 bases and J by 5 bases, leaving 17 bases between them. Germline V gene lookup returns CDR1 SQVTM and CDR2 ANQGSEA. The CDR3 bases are TGCAGCGTTGTTGTACAGGGACAAAGGACTGAAGCTTTCTTT. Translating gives CSVVVQGQRTEAFF.

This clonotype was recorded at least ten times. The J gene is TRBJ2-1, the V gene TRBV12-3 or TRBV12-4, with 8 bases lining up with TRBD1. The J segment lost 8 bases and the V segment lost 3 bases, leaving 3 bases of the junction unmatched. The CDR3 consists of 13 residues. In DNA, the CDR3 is TGTGCCAGCAGTTTCCCAGGGGGCGATGAGCAGTTCTTC. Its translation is CASSFPGGDEQFF.

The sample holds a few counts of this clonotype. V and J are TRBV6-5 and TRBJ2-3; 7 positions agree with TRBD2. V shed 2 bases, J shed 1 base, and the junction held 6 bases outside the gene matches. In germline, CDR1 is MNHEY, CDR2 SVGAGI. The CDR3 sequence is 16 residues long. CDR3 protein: CASSYGGVVGTDTQYF. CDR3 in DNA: TGTGCCAGCAGTTACGGGGGGGTGGTCGGCACAGATACGCAGTATTTT.

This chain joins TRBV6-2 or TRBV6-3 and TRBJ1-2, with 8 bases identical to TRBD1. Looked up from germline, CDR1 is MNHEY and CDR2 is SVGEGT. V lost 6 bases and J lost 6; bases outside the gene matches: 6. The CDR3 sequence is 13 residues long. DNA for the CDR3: TGTGCCAGCAGAAAGGACAGGGCCGATGGCTACACCTTC. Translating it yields CASRKDRADGYTF.

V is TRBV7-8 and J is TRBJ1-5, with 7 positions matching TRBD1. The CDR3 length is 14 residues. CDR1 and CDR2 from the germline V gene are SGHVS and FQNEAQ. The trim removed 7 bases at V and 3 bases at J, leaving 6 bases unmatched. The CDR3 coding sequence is TGTGCCAGCAACCGGGACAGATCCAATCAGCCCCAGCATTTT. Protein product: CASNRDRSNQPQHF.

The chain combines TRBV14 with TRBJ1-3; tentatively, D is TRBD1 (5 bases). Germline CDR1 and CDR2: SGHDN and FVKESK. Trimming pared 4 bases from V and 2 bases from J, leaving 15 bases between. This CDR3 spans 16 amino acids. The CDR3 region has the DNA TGTGCCAGCAGCCCCCAGACCGGGGGGACTGGAAACACCATATATTTT. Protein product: CASSPQTGGTGNTIYF.